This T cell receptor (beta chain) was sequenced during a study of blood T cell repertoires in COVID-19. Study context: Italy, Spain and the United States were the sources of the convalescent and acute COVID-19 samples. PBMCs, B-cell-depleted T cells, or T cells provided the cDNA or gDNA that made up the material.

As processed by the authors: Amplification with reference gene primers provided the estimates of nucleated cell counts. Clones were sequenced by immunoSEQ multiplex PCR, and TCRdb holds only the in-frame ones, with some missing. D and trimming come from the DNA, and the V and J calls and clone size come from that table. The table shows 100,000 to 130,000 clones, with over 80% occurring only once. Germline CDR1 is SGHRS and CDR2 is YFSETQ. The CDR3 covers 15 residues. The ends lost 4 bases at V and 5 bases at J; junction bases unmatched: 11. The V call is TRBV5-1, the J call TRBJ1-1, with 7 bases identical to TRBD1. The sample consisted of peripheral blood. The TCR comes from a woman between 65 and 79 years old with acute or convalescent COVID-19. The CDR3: CASSDRVGVSTEAFF. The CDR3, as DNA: TGCGCCAGCAGCGACAGGGTTGGTGTTAGTACTGAAGCTTTCTTT. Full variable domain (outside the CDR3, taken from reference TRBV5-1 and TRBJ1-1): KAGVTQTPRYLIKTRGQQVTLSCSPISGHRSVSWYQQTPGQGLQFLFEYFSETQRNKGNFPGRFSGRQFSNSRSEMNVSTLELGDSALYLCASSDRVGVSTEAFFGQGTRLTVV.